The 20 T cell receptor beta chains below all came from one sample that was sequenced in a study of T cell responses to AZD1222 COVID-19 vaccine. Data came from immunoSEQ multiplex PCR; TCRdb stores just in-frame clones and leaves some out. In the table there are around 100,000 clones, roughly nine tenths of which are singletons. The sample in question was peripheral blood, obtained on day 0 of AZD1222 vaccination. These receptor sequences come from an adult in good health.

This chain connects TRBV9 to TRBJ1-1; unclear D gene. The V end was cut by 0 bases, the J end by 0 bases, with 6 bases between. The CDR3 covers 14 residues. In germline, CDR1 is SGDLS, CDR2 YYNGEE. The CDR3 region is CASSVDFMNTEAFF. The CDR3 nucleotides are TGTGCCAGCAGCGTAGATTTCATGAACACTGAAGCTTTCTTT.

The J gene is TRBJ2-2, the V gene TRBV7-2, with D tentatively TRBD1 (5 bases). The V and J ends lost 2 bases and 5 bases respectively, with 12 bases between them. The CDR3 has 15 residues. Looked up from germline, CDR1 is SGHTA and CDR2 is FQGNSA. As DNA, the CDR3 is TGTGCCAGCAGCTTACGAAGGGCAGGGACCGGGGAGCTGTTTTTT. Translation gives CASSLRRAGTGELFF.

The rearrangement links TRBV3-1 (or the pseudogene TRBV3-2) to TRBJ1-1; D not resolved. The germline CDR1 and CDR2 sequences are LGHDT and YNNKEL (reference sequence). There are 17 residues in the CDR3. V was cut by 0 bases and J by 5 bases, with 19 bases left in between. The CDR3 DNA reads as TGTGCCAGCAGCCAAGAGCCTTGGACCGTCGGCGGGACTGAAGCTTTCTTT. This sequence encodes CASSQEPWTVGGTEAFF.

This chain connects TRBV18 to TRBJ1-1, with 8 bases lining up with TRBD1. Trimming cost V 6 bases and J 1 base; bases outside gene matches: 10. Germline CDR1 KGHSH, CDR2 LQKENI. This CDR3 spans 16 amino acids. The CDR3 loop reads CASSLQGVPGNTEAFF. The CDR3 DNA follows: TGTGCCAGCTCGCTACAGGGGGTCCCCGGGAACACTGAAGCTTTCTTT. Together with reference TRBV18 and TRBJ1-1, the CDR3 gives the full variable domain: NAGVMQNPRHLVRRRGQEARLRCSPMKGHSHVYWYRQLPEEGLKFMVYLQKENIIDESGMPKERFSAEFPKEGPSILRIQQVVRGDSAAYFCASSLQGVPGNTEAFFGQGTRLTVV.

The chain has TRBV6-2 or TRBV6-3 and TRBJ2-7; 13 bases fit TRBD2. This CDR3 comprises 15 residues. J was trimmed by 7 bases and V by 4 bases; bases with no gene match: 7. CDR1 and CDR2 from the germline V gene are MNHEY and SVGEGT. The CDR3 DNA follows: TGTGCCAGCAGTTCACTACTAGCGGGGGGGCTTGAGCAGTACTTC. Its protein product is CASSSLLAGGLEQYF.

V gene TRBV4-1 combines with J gene TRBJ1-5; D is undetermined. The CDR3 runs to 15 residues. Germline CDR1 is MGHRA and CDR2 is YSYEKL. V lost 0 bases and J lost 0, with 6 bases in between. CDR3 protein: CASSQEEYSNQPQHF. CDR3 nucleotides: TGCGCCAGCAGCCAAGAAGAGTATAGCAATCAGCCCCAGCATTTT.

This clone appeared a single time. The gene calls are TRBV11-2 and TRBJ2-7; no clear D. CDR3 size: 12 residues. CDR1 is SGHAT and CDR2 is FQNNGV in the germline V gene. V shed 6 bases and J shed 7 bases, with 13 bases lying between them. The CDR3 spells CASRLRRWEQYF. CDR3 nucleotide sequence: TGTGCCAGCAGGTTAAGGCGGTGGGAGCAGTACTTC.

This clone was recorded once. This chain links TRBV11-2 with TRBJ2-1; D may be TRBD2 (5 bases). The CDR3 runs to 17 residues. Trimming cost V 0 bases and J 4 bases, with 16 bases left between them. Germline loops: CDR1 SGHAT, CDR2 FQNNGV. CDR3 bases: TGTGCCAGCAGCTTAGATCAAGAGGGCGCGGGTTACAATGAGCAGTTCTTC. Its translation is CASSLDQEGAGYNEQFF.

The genes are TRBV6-1 and TRBJ2-7, with D perhaps matching TRBD1 or TRBD2 (5 bases each). The V gene lost 3 bases and the J gene lost 1 base, with 19 bases spanning the gap. Germline loops: CDR1 MNHNS, CDR2 SASEGT. The CDR3 runs 17 residues. CDR3 bases: TGTGCCAGCAGTGATAGTTTCGCGTTAGAGGGGTCCTACGAGCAGTACTTC. This gives the protein CASSDSFALEGSYEQYF.

The chain links TRBV7-2 to TRBJ1-5; possibly TRBD1 for D (6 bases). Germline lookup yields CDR1 SGHTA and CDR2 FQGNSA. Trimming shortened V by 0 bases and J by 7 bases, and 10 bases separated the two germline ends. This CDR3 region has 14 residues. CDR3 DNA: TGTGCCAGCAGCTTAGCTGGGGGGCTACAGCCCCAGCATTTT. Its protein product is CASSLAGGLQPQHF.

The CDR3 reads CASSFQGTDQPQHF. CDR3 nucleotides: TGTGCCAGCAGCTTTCAAGGGACGGATCAGCCCCAGCATTTT. The chain uses TRBV5-5 and TRBJ1-5; a weak D match, TRBD1 (5 bases). This CDR3 has 14 amino acids. Germline loops: CDR1 SGHKS, CDR2 YYEKEE (reference sequence). The V end was cut by 2 bases, the J end by 5 bases, with 11 bases between.

J is TRBJ1-2 and V is TRBV19; perhaps TRBD1 as D (6 bases). The CDR3 extends over 15 amino acids. V lost 0 bases and J 7 bases, leaving 15 bases between the germline ends. CDR1 and CDR2 from the germline V gene are LNHDA and SQIVND (reference sequence). CDR3 residues: CASSIDGGHLGGYTF. CDR3 coding DNA: TGTGCCAGTAGTATAGATGGGGGCCACCTTGGTGGCTACACCTTC.

The chain has TRBV6-5 and TRBJ2-5; D possibly uses TRBD1 or TRBD2 (5 bases each). The CDR3 runs 14 residues. V lost 10 bases to trimming and J lost 1 base, with 16 bases between them. Germline CDR1 and CDR2: MNHEY and SVGAGI. The CDR3 DNA is TGTGCCATATCACCCCGTGGGGGCCAAGAGACCCAGTACTTC. Translating it yields CAISPRGGQETQYF.

This chain links TRBV5-6 with TRBJ2-7; perhaps TRBD2 as D (5 bases). The CDR3 loop spans 14 amino acids. CDR1 and CDR2 from the germline V gene are SGHDT and YYEEEE. Between the trimmed V and J ends, which lost 4 bases and 2 bases, there was a span of 13 bases. Here the CDR3 reads CASSPGLATYEQYF. CDR3 nucleotides: TGTGCCAGCAGCCCAGGACTCGCGACCTACGAGCAGTACTTC.

In this sample, this clone turned up a few times. The chain joins TRBV20-1 to TRBJ1-2; D is unclear. V was trimmed by 4 bases and J by 2 bases, leaving 5 bases between them. CDR3 length equals 11 residues. Germline lookup yields CDR1 DFQATT and CDR2 SNEGSKA (reference sequence). The CDR3 sequence: CSAIQNYGYTF. The DNA of the CDR3 is TGCAGTGCTATACAGAACTATGGCTACACCTTC.

This chain joins TRBV10-3 and TRBJ2-1; the D gene is possibly TRBD2 (6 bases). V lost 2 bases and J 5 bases, leaving 7 bases between the germline ends. Germline assignment: CDR1 ENHRY and CDR2 SYGVKD. The CDR3 length is 13 residues. CDR3 sequence (DNA): TGTGCCATCAGTGAGCGCGGGGACAATGAGCAGTTCTTC. It encodes CAISERGDNEQFF.

The genes are TRBV4-1 and TRBJ1-2, with D perhaps matching TRBD1 (6 bases). This CDR3 has 15 amino acids. Germline CDR1 reads MGHRA; CDR2 reads YSYEKL. V was clipped by 1 base and J by 1 base, with 10 bases between them. In DNA form, the CDR3 reads TGCGCCAGCAGCCAAGCCGGGACAATTAACTATGGCTACACCTTC. The encoded protein is CASSQAGTINYGYTF.

The chain uses TRBV11-2 and TRBJ2-2; 7 nucleotides match TRBD2. Germline V gene lookup returns CDR1 SGHAT and CDR2 FQNNGV. The V gene end was trimmed by 3 bases and the J gene end by 5 bases; junction bases not matched to a gene: 9. This CDR3 has 16 amino acids. CDR3 amino acids: CASSFSAGALTGELFF. As DNA, the CDR3 is TGTGCCAGCAGCTTTTCGGCGGGAGCGTTGACCGGGGAGCTGTTTTTT.

V usage is TRBV11-2 and J usage is TRBJ1-1; 7 positions match TRBD1. The germline CDR1 and CDR2 sequences are SGHAT and FQNNGV. The CDR3 loop spans 11 amino acids. After removal of 5 bases from V and 9 bases from J, the junction contained 3 bases not matched to a gene. DNA of the CDR3: TGTGCCAGCAGCATCAGGGGGAAAGCTTTCTTT. Protein: CASSIRGKAFF.

The V gene is TRBV4-1, the J gene TRBJ1-5; unclear D gene. The ends were cut back, 0 bases at V and 0 bases at J, with 12 bases in the middle. CDR1 and CDR2 (germline): MGHRA, YSYEKL. The CDR3 loop spans 17 amino acids. As DNA, the CDR3 is TGCGCCAGCAGCCAAGATGAGCGTCCCTATAGCAATCAGCCCCAGCATTTT. Protein product: CASSQDERPYSNQPQHF.